The clone carrying this T cell receptor (beta chain) is labeled medium-sized. Amplification of TCR beta CDR3 from genomic DNA used two-round multiplex PCR. Primers targeting each individual TRBV and TRBJ gene were applied in first-round PCR. TCRdb redid the calling of the multiplex PCR reads with MiXCR, one entry per CDR3 protein. The sample lists roughly 38,000 distinct CDR3 sequences, approximately 24% occurring once. In germline, CDR1 is MNHNS, CDR2 SASEGT. The CDR3 consists of 15 residues. V was clipped by 6 bases and J by 7 bases; unmatched bases: 8. The sample is drawn from a study of prognosis after radiotherapy for stage I lung cancer.

This material consisted of PBMCs, taken before or after stereotactic body radiation therapy (not recorded which). This TCR came from a donor over 45 with non-small cell lung cancer. The V call is TRBV6-1, the J call TRBJ1-6; 8 bases line up with TRBD1. CDR3 residues: CASSPTGASNSPLHF. The DNA for the CDR3 is TGTGCCAGCAGCCCGACAGGGGCGAGCAATTCACCCCTCCACTTT.